The 25 T cell receptor beta chains below come from one sample, sequenced in a study of beta chain features in type 1 diabetes. Study-wide results and limits: In all four CD4+ subsets, TCRB CDR3 length was significantly, moderately reduced in type 1 diabetes.

Reverse transcription of all isolated RNA meant that expressed TCRB transcripts were sequenced. Data came from immunoSEQ multiplex PCR; TCRdb stores just in-frame clones and leaves some out. Of roughly 160,000 clones listed, 7.8% are singletons. Their target antigens are unknown. Sequenced sample: central memory CD4+ T cells from blood. These receptor sequences come from a middle-aged woman with type 1 diabetes.

This clone was counted ten times or more. The chain carries TRBV15 and TRBJ1-5; no reliable D call. This CDR3 is built from 13 residues. V lost 3 bases and J 3 bases, leaving 6 bases between the germline ends. Germline lookup yields CDR1 LNHNV and CDR2 YYDKDF (reference sequence). The CDR3 DNA reads as TGTGCCACCAGCAGTGCCTACAATCAGCCCCAGCATTTT. As protein: CATSSAYNQPQHF.

This clone was counted a few times. The CDR3 DNA reads as TGTGCCAGCAGCCCAGAAACAGCAAGAAACACCATATATTTT. Residues: CASSPETARNTIYF. The gene calls are TRBV9 and TRBJ1-3; D remains unclear. The germline gives CDR1 SGDLS, CDR2 YYNGEE. V gave up 4 bases and J gave up 5 bases, with 13 bases separating them. CDR3 size: 14 residues.

The rearrangement joins TRBV4-2 to TRBJ2-1; possibly TRBD2 for D (6 bases). CDR1 and CDR2 from the germline V gene are LGHNA and YNFKEQ. The V gene lost 0 bases and the J gene lost 8 bases, with 17 bases spanning the gap. The CDR3 consists of 16 residues. CDR3 protein: CASSQDWAGGGDEQFF. CDR3 DNA sequence: TGTGCCAGCAGCCAAGATTGGGCAGGCGGAGGGGATGAGCAGTTCTTC.

This chain uses TRBV7-2 with TRBJ2-3, with D possibly matching TRBD1 (7 bases). V was pared by 0 bases and J by 2 bases, with 12 bases between. The CDR3 runs to 16 residues. Germline values: CDR1 SGHTA, CDR2 FQGNSA. In nucleotides, the CDR3 is TGTGCCAGCAGCTTAGCGGCAGGGGGGAACACAGATACGCAGTATTTT. This encodes CASSLAAGGNTDTQYF.

This clone was observed at least ten times. The chain couples TRBV29-1 to TRBJ2-1, with TRBD2 identical over 10 bases. CDR1 and CDR2 (germline): SQVTM, ANQGSEA. The trim removed 6 bases at V and 10 bases at J, leaving 9 bases unmatched. CDR3 length: 13 amino acids. This CDR3 reads CSVSSGRAGEQFF. Here the CDR3 DNA reads TGCAGCGTCTCTAGCGGGAGAGCAGGAGAGCAGTTCTTC.

This clone was counted only a few times. Different DNA sequences within this sample yield the same CDR3. This chain connects TRBV29-1 to TRBJ2-2; tentative D call: TRBD2 (6 bases). This CDR3 is 14 amino acids long. V shed 4 bases and J shed 5 bases, with 14 bases lying between them. Looked up from germline, CDR1 is SQVTM and CDR2 is ANQGSEA. The CDR3 reads CSVAREGGTGELFF. CDR3 nucleotides: TGCAGCGTTGCCAGGGAAGGAGGGACCGGGGAGCTGTTTTTT.

Worth noting for this clone: Additional DNA sequences in this sample encode the identical CDR3. The chain employs TRBV18 and TRBJ1-1; D perhaps matches TRBD1 (5 bases). Germline values: CDR1 KGHSH, CDR2 LQKENI. The CDR3 is made up of 15 amino acids. V lost 5 bases and J lost 2, with 15 bases in between. CDR3 nucleotide sequence: TGTGCCAGCTCATTGGAGATGGGGCTAAACACTGAAGCTTTCTTT. This encodes CASSLEMGLNTEAFF. The full variable domain, with the rest looked up from reference TRBV18 and TRBJ1-1, is NAGVMQNPRHLVRRRGQEARLRCSPMKGHSHVYWYRQLPEEGLKFMVYLQKENIIDESGMPKERFSAEFPKEGPSILRIQQVVRGDSAAYFCASSLEMGLNTEAFFGQGTRLTVV.

V usage is TRBV2 and J usage is TRBJ1-2; no reliable D call. The V gene lost 7 bases and the J gene lost 4 bases, with 13 bases spanning the gap. The CDR3 is 13 amino acids. Germline V gene data show CDR1 as SNHLY and CDR2 as FYNNEI. DNA of the CDR3: TGTGCCAGCAAGTCGGGGTACTCCTATGGCTACACCTTC. It encodes CASKSGYSYGYTF.

The sample holds a few counts of this clone. The V call is TRBV14, the J call TRBJ2-5, with D tentatively TRBD2 (6 bases). With 2 bases removed from V and 3 bases from J, the gap between germline ends came to 10 bases. Germline assignment: CDR1 SGHDN and CDR2 FVKESK. The CDR3 spans 14 residues. The CDR3 nucleotides read TGTGCCAGCAGCCAACTAGGAGGGAAAGAGACCCAGTACTTC. This sequence encodes CASSQLGGKETQYF.

The chain couples TRBV25-1 to TRBJ2-1, with D tentatively TRBD2 (5 bases). CDR1 and CDR2 from the germline V gene are MGHDK and SYGVNS. V lost 3 bases and J 5 bases, leaving 11 bases between the germline ends. The CDR3 loop spans 14 amino acids. The CDR3 DNA follows: TGTGCCAGCAGTGACCCCGGAGGTAACAATGAGCAGTTCTTC. Translated, it gives CASSDPGGNNEQFF. The entire variable domain, with the rest obtained from reference TRBV25-1 and TRBJ2-1, is as follows: EADIYQTPRYLVIGTGKKITLECSQTMGHDKMYWYQQDPGMELHLIHYSYGVNSTEKGDLSSESTVSRIRTEHFPLTLESARPSHTSQYLCASSDPGGNNEQFFGPGTRLTVL.

The J gene is TRBJ2-1, the V gene TRBV28; 8 bases are shared with TRBD1. The V gene end was trimmed by 5 bases and the J gene end by 0 bases; junction bases not matched to a gene: 6. Per germline, CDR1 MDHEN and CDR2 SYDVKM. The CDR3 is made up of 16 amino acids. The CDR3 protein is CASSRQGPSSYNEQFF. Here the CDR3 DNA reads TGTGCCAGCAGTCGACAGGGGCCTAGCTCCTACAATGAGCAGTTCTTC.

The chain couples TRBV4-3 to TRBJ2-7, with D unclear. The CDR3 is 13 residues long. Deletions cut 5 bases from V and 0 bases from J, with 8 bases between. The V gene's germline CDR1 is LGHNA and CDR2 YSLEER. The DNA of the CDR3 is TGCGCCAGCAGCGTTACAAGCTCCTACGAGCAGTACTTC. This encodes CASSVTSSYEQYF.

This clone turned up a few times. This chain uses TRBV28 with TRBJ2-4; a possible D gene is TRBD2 (5 bases). Germline V gene lookup returns CDR1 MDHEN and CDR2 SYDVKM. The V and J ends lost 7 bases and 0 bases respectively, with 13 bases between them. The CDR3 extends over 15 amino acids. CDR3 loop: CASTELGGAKNIQYF. The CDR3 DNA reads TGTGCCAGCACCGAACTAGGAGGAGCCAAAAACATTCAGTACTTC.

This clone has a handful of counts. The V and J genes are TRBV6-6 and TRBJ2-7, with TRBD1 identical over 8 bases. With 6 bases clipped from V and 2 bases from J, the junction kept 6 bases outside the gene matches. The CDR3 contains 14 residues. CDR1 MNHNY and CDR2 SVGAGI come from the germline V gene (reference sequence). The CDR3 is CASRQGAITYEQYF. CDR3 sequence (DNA): TGTGCCAGCAGGCAGGGGGCCATAACCTACGAGCAGTACTTC.

This chain links TRBV28 with TRBJ2-5; tentatively, D is TRBD1 (5 bases). The CDR3 consists of 15 residues. Per germline, CDR1 MDHEN and CDR2 SYDVKM. V was cut by 5 bases and J by 4 bases, with 17 bases left in between. This CDR3 is CASSPGSTGRETQYF. The CDR3 DNA follows: TGTGCCAGCAGTCCCGGCTCAACAGGACGAGAGACCCAGTACTTC.

Only a few counts were recorded for this clone. The chain joins TRBV6-5 to TRBJ2-1; maybe TRBD1 (6 bases). The length of the CDR3 is 12 residues. V lost 4 bases and J lost 8, with 9 bases in between. Germline V gene sequence: CDR1 MNHEY, CDR2 SVGAGI. CDR3 residues: CASSLQGHEQFF. The CDR3 DNA is TGTGCCAGCAGTTTACAGGGTCATGAGCAGTTCTTC.

This clone was counted only a few times. The chain recombines TRBV5-1 with TRBJ1-1; 7 bases line up with TRBD1. This CDR3 is built from 15 residues. Germline-derived CDR1 and CDR2 are SGHRS and YFSETQ. The ends lost 1 base at V and 10 bases at J; junction bases unmatched: 13. The CDR3 here is CASSLLEGAPSVAFF. The DNA of the CDR3 is TGCGCCAGCAGCTTGTTGGAGGGGGCTCCCTCGGTAGCTTTCTTT. Based on the CDR3 plus reference TRBV5-1 and TRBJ1-1, the full variable domain is KAGVTQTPRYLIKTRGQQVTLSCSPISGHRSVSWYQQTPGQGLQFLFEYFSETQRNKGNFPGRFSGRQFSNSRSEMNVSTLELGDSALYLCASSLLEGAPSVAFFGQGTRLTVV.

The chain couples TRBV18 to TRBJ1-2, with 9 bases fitting TRBD1. Germline lookup yields CDR1 KGHSH and CDR2 LQKENI. This CDR3 has 14 residues. V lost 4 bases, J lost 4 bases, and 4 bases stayed unmatched. The CDR3 region has the DNA TGTGCCAGCTCACTCGAACAGGGGGCCTATGGCTACACCTTC. It encodes CASSLEQGAYGYTF. The full variable domain, in which reference TRBV18 and TRBJ1-2 provide the parts outside the CDR3, is NAGVMQNPRHLVRRRGQEARLRCSPMKGHSHVYWYRQLPEEGLKFMVYLQKENIIDESGMPKERFSAEFPKEGPSILRIQQVVRGDSAAYFCASSLEQGAYGYTFGSGTRLTVV.

This clone occurred a few times. V is TRBV18 and J is TRBJ2-7; 8 nucleotides align to TRBD2. Looked up from germline, CDR1 is KGHSH and CDR2 is LQKENI. After removal of 0 bases from V and 7 bases from J, the junction contained 5 bases not matched to a gene. The CDR3 covers 14 residues. The CDR3 DNA reads TGTGCCAGCTCACCACCCCCCGGGGGGGAAGAGCAGTACTTC. Amino acid sequence: CASSPPPGGEEQYF.

The table lists this clone with many counts. V and J are TRBV23-1 and TRBJ2-7; 8 bases agree with TRBD1. TRBV23-1 is assigned to the ORF class and has an uncertain function. This CDR3 spans 14 amino acids. The V segment lost 3 bases and the J segment 2 bases; nucleotides outside the gene matches: 3. The CDR3 nucleotides read TGCGCCAGCAGTCACCCGGGACAGGCCTACGAGCAGTACTTC. This codes for CASSHPGQAYEQYF.

The V and J genes are TRBV18 and TRBJ2-7; 13 bases line up with TRBD2. Looked up from germline, CDR1 is KGHSH and CDR2 is LQKENI. With V trimmed by 4 bases and J by 6 bases, 12 bases remained unmatched. This CDR3 comprises 17 residues. CDR3 protein: CASSLEIGLAGESEQYF. DNA of the CDR3: TGTGCCAGCTCACTCGAGATAGGACTAGCGGGAGAGTCCGAGCAGTACTTC.

This clone appeared a few times. The chain couples TRBV2 to TRBJ1-1, with D uncertain. In germline, CDR1 is SNHLY, CDR2 FYNNEI. CDR3 length: 12 residues. V lost 6 bases, J lost 2 bases, and 7 bases lay in between. The CDR3 protein is CASRDSNTEAFF. CDR3 bases: TGTGCCAGCAGGGACTCCAACACTGAAGCTTTCTTT.

Only a few counts were recorded for this clone. This chain connects TRBV29-1 to TRBJ1-2, with D possibly matching TRBD1 (6 bases). The CDR3 spans 15 residues. V lost 2 bases and J 0 bases, leaving 13 bases between the germline ends. Germline assignment: CDR1 SQVTM and CDR2 ANQGSEA. The CDR3 sequence is CSVETLAGANYGYTF. The CDR3 DNA reads as TGCAGCGTTGAAACCCTAGCAGGGGCTAACTATGGCTACACCTTC.

The chain combines TRBV28 with TRBJ2-1; 10 bases align to TRBD1. This CDR3 spans 15 amino acids. The germline V gene has CDR1 MDHEN and CDR2 SYDVKM. V was pared by 5 bases and J by 5 bases, with 6 bases of the junction left unmatched. The DNA of the CDR3 is TGTGCCAGCAGTGAAGCCGGGACAGGGGACAATGAGCAGTTCTTC. It yields the protein CASSEAGTGDNEQFF.

The chain employs TRBV5-6 and TRBJ2-7, with a weak D call TRBD2 (6 bases). The CDR3 covers 15 residues. The germline V gene encodes CDR1 SGHDT and CDR2 YYEEEE. With 0 bases removed from V and 1 base from J, the gap between germline ends came to 11 bases. CDR3 DNA: TGTGCCAGCAGCTTGGGAATGGGGGGTTCCTACGAGCAGTACTTC. Amino acids: CASSLGMGGSYEQYF.